This TCR beta chain was retrieved from a study of T cell changes during pregnancy in multiple sclerosis. Trimming removed 5 bases from V and 2 bases from J, with 12 bases in between. The CDR3 is 14 amino acids. Germline CDR1 and CDR2: SNHLY and FYNNEI. The method was immunoSEQ multiplex PCR; TCRdb's version includes in-frame clones alone and lacks a portion of them. The repertoire holds 40,000 to 55,000 clones, with over 75% as singletons. The receptor was derived from a female donor with multiple sclerosis, enrolled in a pregnancy study. The chain links TRBV2 to TRBJ1-1, with D perhaps TRBD1 (6 bases). This specimen was CD8+ T cells from peripheral blood mononuclear cells, taken in the second trimester of pregnancy. CDR3 in DNA: TGTGCCAGCAGTTCCCGGGACATCAACACTGAAGCTTTCTTT. Its protein product is CASSSRDINTEAFF.